These 32 T cell receptor beta chains were all obtained from the same sample, sequenced in a study of beta chain features in type 1 diabetes. Their recognized antigens are unknown. Notes on the study in general: TCRB CDR3s from Type 1 diabetes patients were moderately but significantly shorter in all four CD4+ subsets.

The authors reverse transcribed all of the isolated RNA, so sequencing captured expressed TCRB transcripts. Assay used: immunoSEQ multiplex PCR; TCRdb lists only in-frame clones, some missing. This sample has 300,000 to 400,000 clones, with 8.5% to 10% found just once. The sample comprised central memory CD4+ T cells from blood. Source of these receptors: a man aged 30-40 years with type 1 diabetes.

This clone has just a few counts. The chain links TRBV29-1 to TRBJ2-5; D is unresolved. The V and J ends lost 5 bases and 1 base respectively, with 11 bases between them. In germline, CDR1 is SQVTM, CDR2 ANQGSEA. CDR3 length: 13 amino acids. The CDR3 protein is CSVCRQLQETQYF. As DNA, the CDR3 is TGCAGCGTTTGTCGGCAGCTCCAAGAGACCCAGTACTTC.

The chain links TRBV11-3 to TRBJ2-5; D is uncertain. Germline CDR1 and CDR2: SGHNT and YENEEA. The CDR3 extends over 13 amino acids. The V end lost 7 bases, the J end lost 1 base, and 10 bases lay between the germline ends. CDR3 residues: CASTRAIQETQYF. DNA for the CDR3: TGTGCCAGCACAAGGGCGATCCAAGAGACCCAGTACTTC. Supplemented by reference TRBV11-3 and TRBJ2-5, the full variable domain reads EAGVVQSPRYKIIEKKQPVAFWCNPISGHNTLYWYLQNLGQGPELLIRYENEEAVDDSQLPKDRFSAERLKGVDSTLKIQPAELGDSAVYLCASTRAIQETQYFGPGTRLLVL.

The chain joins TRBV4-2 to TRBJ2-3, with TRBD2 matching 7 bases. CDR1 and CDR2 (germline): LGHNA, YNFKEQ. The CDR3 runs to 14 residues. The ends lost 4 bases at V and 0 bases at J; junction bases unmatched: 1. The CDR3: CASSLGRSTDTQYF. The CDR3 DNA sequence: TGTGCCAGCAGCCTCGGGAGGAGCACAGATACGCAGTATTTT.

This clone was counted only a few times. CDR3 sequence reads: CASRLAGAPDTQYF. Written as DNA, the CDR3 is TGTGCCAGCAGACTAGCGGGAGCGCCAGATACGCAGTATTTT. The J gene is TRBJ2-3, the V gene TRBV27; 11 positions agree with TRBD2. Germline loops: CDR1 MNHEY, CDR2 SMNVEV (reference sequence). CDR3 size: 14 residues. Unmatched junction bases numbered 3, after V lost 6 bases and J lost 4 bases.

The chain employs TRBV7-9 and TRBJ2-1, with TRBD2 matching 8 bases. Trimming took 5 bases from V and 8 from J; bases not matched to a gene: 11. CDR3 size: 15 residues. Germline V gives CDR1 SEHNR, CDR2 FQNEAQ (reference sequence). This chain's CDR3 is CASSRGLAGIDEQFF. The CDR3 DNA reads TGTGCCAGCAGCCGCGGACTAGCCGGAATCGATGAGCAGTTCTTC.

This clone has more than one count but fewer than ten. This chain's CDR3 is CASSLNPGAQETQYF. CDR3 in DNA: TGCGCCAGCAGCTTAAACCCGGGTGCACAAGAGACCCAGTACTTC. The chain has TRBV5-1 and TRBJ2-5, with D unresolved. Per germline, CDR1 SGHRS and CDR2 YFSETQ. V shed 2 bases and J shed 2 bases, with 13 bases lying between them. The CDR3 totals 15 residues. Full variable domain (rest looked up from reference TRBV5-1 and TRBJ2-5): KAGVTQTPRYLIKTRGQQVTLSCSPISGHRSVSWYQQTPGQGLQFLFEYFSETQRNKGNFPGRFSGRQFSNSRSEMNVSTLELGDSALYLCASSLNPGAQETQYFGPGTRLLVL.

This clone was counted only a few times. This chain joins TRBV15 and TRBJ2-1; tentative D call: TRBD2 (5 bases). CDR3 length equals 15 residues. V was pared by 0 bases and J by 8 bases, with 14 bases between. From germline, CDR1 is LNHNV and CDR2 YYDKDF (reference sequence). The CDR3 nucleotides read TGTGCCACCAGCAGAGATGGGCGCCCCGGGGATGAGCAGTTCTTC. Its translation is CATSRDGRPGDEQFF.

This clone was found a few times. Other DNA sequences in this specimen translate into the identical CDR3. J is TRBJ1-5 and V is TRBV4-1; D is ambiguous. Germline V gene lookup returns CDR1 MGHRA and CDR2 YSYEKL. V was trimmed by 0 bases and J by 4 bases, leaving 4 bases between them. There are 13 residues in the CDR3. CDR3 region: CASSQELNQPQHF. The CDR3 region has the DNA TGCGCCAGCAGCCAAGAGTTAAATCAGCCCCAGCATTTT.

This clone was seen more than once but under ten times. Other DNA sequences in the same sample also yield this CDR3. The chain carries TRBV19 and TRBJ2-7; TRBD1 is a possible D gene (6 bases). This CDR3 is built from 15 residues. CDR1 and CDR2 (germline): LNHDA, SQIVND (reference sequence). V was pared by 3 bases and J by 0 bases, with 12 bases between. CDR3 nucleotides: TGTGCCAGTAGTATCCCCGGACAGAGCTCCTACGAGCAGTACTTC. Translated, it gives CASSIPGQSSYEQYF.

This clone showed up just a few times. Other DNA sequences in this sample translate to the same CDR3. The V and J genes are TRBV5-1 and TRBJ2-7; 10 positions agree with TRBD2. The V gene end was trimmed by 0 bases and the J gene end by 0 bases; junction bases not matched to a gene: 3. Germline V gene sequence: CDR1 SGHRS, CDR2 YFSETQ. The CDR3 loop spans 16 amino acids. The chain's CDR3 is CASSLASGSPSYEQYF. The CDR3 nucleotides read TGCGCCAGCAGCTTGGCTAGCGGGAGTCCCTCCTACGAGCAGTACTTC.

This clone was detected a few times. J is TRBJ1-5 and V is TRBV19; D not resolved. The germline gives CDR1 LNHDA, CDR2 SQIVND (reference sequence). The V end was cut by 0 bases, the J end by 6 bases, with 6 bases between. The CDR3 totals 13 residues. The CDR3 loop reads CASSIERGQPQHF. The CDR3 bases are TGTGCCAGTAGTATAGAGCGGGGTCAGCCCCAGCATTTT.

This chain connects TRBV28 to TRBJ2-2; D is possibly TRBD1 (6 bases). Trimming left V 2 bases short and J 7 bases short, with 11 bases between. The CDR3 is made up of 14 amino acids. Germline lookup yields CDR1 MDHEN and CDR2 SYDVKM. The CDR3 coding sequence is TGTGCCAGCAGTTTAGTTCAGGGGTTCGGGGAGCTGTTTTTT. Translation: CASSLVQGFGELFF.

This clone was counted only a few times. This sequence joins TRBV7-2 and TRBJ1-4, with unresolved D. V lost 1 base and J lost 12, with 12 bases in between. Germline lookup yields CDR1 SGHTA and CDR2 FQGNSA. The CDR3 contains 13 residues. CDR3 region: CASSLDGNSELFF. The CDR3 DNA reads TGTGCCAGCAGCTTAGACGGAAATAGTGAACTGTTTTTT.

This clone appeared many times. This rearrangement joins TRBV5-5 to TRBJ1-2; no clear D. Germline assignment: CDR1 SGHKS and CDR2 YYEKEE (reference sequence). The CDR3 extends over 13 amino acids. V shed 7 bases and J shed 2 bases, with 12 bases lying between them. CDR3 sequence (DNA): TGTGCCAGCGGGGTCGAGCCCAACTATGGCTACACCTTC. Translated: CASGVEPNYGYTF. Drawing the rest from reference TRBV5-5 and TRBJ1-2, the complete variable domain is DAGVTQSPTHLIKTRGQQVTLRCSPISGHKSVSWYQQVLGQGPQFIFQYYEKEERGRGNFPDRFSARQFPNYSSELNVNALLLGDSALYLCASGVEPNYGYTFGSGTRLTVV.

This clone occurred many times. V is TRBV19 and J is TRBJ1-5; a weak D match, TRBD1 (5 bases). This CDR3 contains 15 residues. V shed 3 bases and J shed 5 bases, with 14 bases lying between them. Germline lookup yields CDR1 LNHDA and CDR2 SQIVND (reference sequence). Here the CDR3 DNA reads TGTGCCAGTAGTATGCAGGGATACGGAGATCAGCCCCAGCATTTT. The encoded protein is CASSMQGYGDQPQHF.

The V gene is TRBV23-1, the J gene TRBJ2-7; possibly TRBD1 or TRBD2 for D (5 bases each). TRBV23-1 is annotated as an ORF whose role is uncertain. The CDR3 has 14 amino acids. Trimming left V 4 bases short and J 3 bases short, with 13 bases between. The CDR3 sequence is CASSPPGRIYEQYF. The CDR3 DNA reads as TGCGCCAGCAGTCCGCCGGGGCGGATCTACGAGCAGTACTTC.

This clone was counted only a few times. The chain is built from TRBV5-1 and TRBJ2-5; 9 positions agree with TRBD2. The CDR3 extends over 16 amino acids. Germline-derived CDR1 and CDR2 are SGHRS and YFSETQ. The J segment lost 2 bases and the V segment lost 0 bases, leaving 5 bases of the junction unmatched. The CDR3 coding sequence is TGCGCCAGCAGCTTGGGCCCGACTAGCGGACAAGAGACCCAGTACTTC. Translated: CASSLGPTSGQETQYF.

The chain uses TRBV27 and TRBJ2-1, with D unresolved. V was cut by 6 bases and J by 9 bases, with 15 bases left in between. Per the germline V gene, CDR1 is MNHEY and CDR2 is SMNVEV (reference sequence). The length of the CDR3 is 13 residues. The CDR3 sequence is CASRLNFMGEQFF. DNA for the CDR3: TGTGCCAGCAGACTAAATTTTATGGGTGAGCAGTTCTTC.

This clone was seen ten or more times. The chain recombines TRBV10-3 with TRBJ2-2, with 7 bases identical to TRBD1. CDR3 length equals 13 residues. Germline lookup yields CDR1 ENHRY and CDR2 SYGVKD. Trimming removed 4 bases from V and 6 bases from J; junction bases left unmatched: 2. The CDR3 nucleotides are TGTGCCATCAGTGCAGGGGGAGCCGGGGAGCTGTTTTTT. This encodes CAISAGGAGELFF.

This rearrangement joins TRBV10-3 to TRBJ2-5; 8 bases match TRBD1. The CDR3 covers 15 residues. Germline loops: CDR1 ENHRY, CDR2 SYGVKD. J was trimmed by 1 base and V by 10 bases; bases with no gene match: 11. The CDR3 here is CASSPGTGRQETQYF. The DNA for the CDR3 is TGTGCCAGCAGCCCCGGGACAGGCCGCCAAGAGACCCAGTACTTC.

V gene TRBV30 combines with J gene TRBJ1-6; 9 bases match TRBD1. Looked up from germline, CDR1 is GTSNPN and CDR2 is SVGIG (reference sequence). This CDR3 is 14 amino acids long. Unmatched junction bases numbered 2, after V lost 0 bases and J lost 8 bases. CDR3 region: CAWSVRDRDSPLHF. The CDR3 coding sequence is TGTGCCTGGAGTGTACGGGACAGGGATTCACCCCTCCACTTT. Looking up the rest from reference TRBV30 and TRBJ1-6 gives the full variable domain: SQTIHQWPATLVQPVGSPLSLECTVEGTSNPNLYWYRQAAGRGLQLLFYSVGIGQISSEVPQNLSASRPQDRQFILSSKKLLLSDSGFYLCAWSVRDRDSPLHFGNGTRLTVT.

This chain joins TRBV28 and TRBJ1-2; D remains ambiguous. Germline-derived CDR1 and CDR2 are MDHEN and SYDVKM. V was cut by 3 bases and J by 4 bases, with 12 bases left in between. CDR3 length equals 14 residues. The CDR3 is CASSLVQASYGYTF. DNA of the CDR3: TGTGCCAGCAGTTTGGTGCAGGCGTCCTATGGCTACACCTTC.

This clone appeared a few times. The chain is built from TRBV25-1 and TRBJ1-4, with D tentatively TRBD1 (6 bases). The length of the CDR3 is 18 residues. Germline values: CDR1 MGHDK, CDR2 SYGVNS. Trimming pared 4 bases from V and 7 bases from J, leaving 25 bases between. The CDR3 DNA is TGTGCCAGCAGTGGCCCCGATGGGGGGCCGGCTCTCAGTGAAAAACTGTTTTTT. Protein product: CASSGPDGGPALSEKLFF. The entire variable domain, with the rest obtained from reference TRBV25-1 and TRBJ1-4, is as follows: EADIYQTPRYLVIGTGKKITLECSQTMGHDKMYWYQQDPGMELHLIHYSYGVNSTEKGDLSSESTVSRIRTEHFPLTLESARPSHTSQYLCASSGPDGGPALSEKLFFGSGTQLSVL.

This clone was counted a few times. This chain joins TRBV7-6 and TRBJ2-5; tentative D call: TRBD2 (6 bases). CDR3 length: 15 amino acids. Germline CDR1 and CDR2: SGHVS and FNYEAQ. The V and J ends lost 1 base and 6 bases respectively, with 15 bases between them. As DNA, the CDR3 is TGTGCCAGCAGCTTAGGGATACGGGGAGGACAGACCCAGTACTTC. It yields the protein CASSLGIRGGQTQYF.

The CDR3 region is CASRYDRVRTEAFF. Written as DNA, the CDR3 is TGTGCCAGCAGGTATGACAGGGTTCGGACTGAAGCTTTCTTT. The chain carries TRBV28 and TRBJ1-1, with TRBD1 matching over 7 bases. The V gene end was trimmed by 6 bases and the J gene end by 5 bases; junction bases not matched to a gene: 9. CDR3 length equals 14 residues. Germline CDR1 is MDHEN and CDR2 is SYDVKM.

This clone appeared many times. J is TRBJ2-3 and V is TRBV29-1, with D maybe TRBD1 (6 bases). Per the germline V gene, CDR1 is SQVTM and CDR2 is ANQGSEA. The CDR3 consists of 13 residues. Trimming shortened V by 8 bases and J by 1 base, and 13 bases separated the two germline ends. This chain's CDR3 is CSPRGWGTDTQYF. The DNA of the CDR3 is TGCAGCCCAAGGGGGTGGGGCACAGATACGCAGTATTTT.

The chain uses TRBV27 and TRBJ2-5; D may correspond to TRBD1 or TRBD2 (6 bases each). Looked up from germline, CDR1 is MNHEY and CDR2 is SMNVEV (reference sequence). The V end lost 7 bases, the J end lost 2 bases, and 14 bases lay between the germline ends. The CDR3 is 14 residues long. Here the CDR3 reads CASMSGGAQETQYF. In DNA, the CDR3 is TGTGCCAGCATGTCCGGGGGCGCTCAAGAGACCCAGTACTTC.

There are many counts of this clone. The V and J genes are TRBV2 and TRBJ2-5; 12 nucleotides match TRBD1. The germline V gene encodes CDR1 SNHLY and CDR2 FYNNEI. The CDR3 length is 16 residues. Trimming took 5 bases from V and 1 from J; bases not matched to a gene: 5. The CDR3 spells CASSRDRGRTQETQYF. As DNA, the CDR3 is TGTGCCAGCAGTCGGGACAGGGGGCGAACCCAAGAGACCCAGTACTTC. Full variable domain (missing parts from reference TRBV2 and TRBJ2-5): EPEVTQTPSHQVTQMGQEVILRCVPISNHLYFYWYRQILGQKVEFLVSFYNNEISEKSEIFDDQFSVERPDGSNFTLKIRSTKLEDSAMYFCASSRDRGRTQETQYFGPGTRLLVL.

This clone has only a few counts. V gene TRBV5-4 combines with J gene TRBJ1-1, with unresolved D. Germline V gives CDR1 SGHNT, CDR2 YYREEE (reference sequence). The CDR3 sequence is 13 residues long. V lost 0 bases, J lost 0 bases, and 3 bases lay in between. This chain's CDR3 is CASSLDLNTEAFF. The CDR3 nucleotides read TGTGCCAGCAGCTTGGATTTGAACACTGAAGCTTTCTTT.

There are a few counts of this clone. The chain uses TRBV5-1 and TRBJ2-2; D not resolved. The V gene lost 0 bases and the J gene lost 1 base, with 10 bases spanning the gap. The CDR3 is 16 residues long. CDR1 is SGHRS, CDR2 YFSETQ, per germline. For the CDR3, the DNA is TGCGCCAGCAGCTTGGACGCTTCGGGGAACACCGGGGAGCTGTTTTTT. This translates into CASSLDASGNTGELFF.

The chain employs TRBV2 and TRBJ1-5; D uncertain. The CDR3 length is 12 residues. CDR1 SNHLY and CDR2 FYNNEI come from the germline V gene. Trimming cost V 0 bases and J 7 bases, with 4 bases left between them. In DNA, the CDR3 is TGTGCCAGCAGTGAAGCAAGGCAGCCCCAGCATTTT. Its protein product is CASSEARQPQHF.

This clone was seen repeatedly, ten times or more. V and J are TRBV27 and TRBJ2-7, with 8 bases identical to TRBD2. The germline gives CDR1 MNHEY, CDR2 SMNVEV (reference sequence). The CDR3 loop spans 15 amino acids. Losses at the gene ends were 10 bases for V and 4 bases for J; bases not matched to a gene: 15. The DNA for the CDR3 is TGTGCCACCCAGTTTCTTGCGGGAGGTACTTACGAGCAGTACTTC. It codes for CATQFLAGGTYEQYF.